This TCR beta chain comes out of a study of type 1 regulatory T cells (dated by TCRdb to the early 2020s). Study-level background: An in vitro protocol by which a Tr1-enriched, alloantigen-specific CD4 T cell product named T-allo10 was generated was characterized in the study. T-allo10 was being evaluated clinically in patients with hematological malignancies who were receiving allogeneic hematopoietic stem cell transplantation.

Taken from the germline V gene, the CDR1 and CDR2 loops are SGHTA and FQGNSA. CDR3 length: 14 amino acids, cysteine to phenylalanine. Left in the record is the CDR3 DNA by itself, 42 bases read in frame from the first base. The V end gives up 5 bases and the J end 3 bases, leaving 5 bases in the junction not matched to a gene. Turning to this clonotype: Its antigen remains undetermined. Per-base qualities were not stored, and no clone one base away is much larger.

Sequenced using an Illumina MiSeq. The public reads were run again by TCRdb, first through fastp at Q25 and then through MiXCR, and only productive beta chains were kept. Identical CDR3 proteins give one entry, which carries the most common genes and DNA. Within this sample are approximately 19,000 distinct CDR3 sequences, with roughly 10% of them counted one time only. The ten largest clones capture 2.8% of the sample. This clonotype was sampled from a human donor in good health. Sequencing was performed on CD4+ T cells, either the whole sample or a sorted fraction (not recorded which). Recombination joined TRBV7-2 with TRBJ2-5; 8 bases in between match TRBD2. This receptor carries the CDR3 CASSPGLAKETQYF. The base sequence is TGTGCCAGCAGCCCCGGACTAGCCAAAGAGACCCAGTACTTC. The full variable domain, with segments outside the CDR3 supplied by the reference TRBV7-2 and TRBJ2-5 proteins, appears as GAGVSQSPSNKVTEKGKDVELRCDPISGHTALYWYRQSLGQGLEFLIYFQGNSAPDKSGLPSDRFSAERTGGSVSTLTIQRTQQEDSAVYLCASSPGLAKETQYFGPGTRLLVL.